This TCR beta chain was observed in a study of T cells expressing NK-cell markers. Germline V gives CDR1 SGHDN, CDR2 FVKESK. This CDR3 region has 13 residues. As concerns this clonotype: Its target is not known.

Findings and limits, study-wide: Four donors showed these clonotypes also leading the CD3+CD56-NKG2C+ fraction. No clear determination of HCMV specificity was made for expanded NKG2C+ T cell clones.

For each CDR3 protein, TCRdb gives one entry from its re-call of the 5' RACE reads, without DNA. Its clone listing holds hundreds of thousands of distinct CDR3 sequences. The clonotype originates from a man aged 18 to 30 in good health. The chain joins TRBV14 to TRBJ2-1; the D call from TCRdb, TRBD2, cannot be confirmed without DNA. The sample comprised blood T cells: a sorted CD56 or NKG2C T cell subset, CD4+ or CD8+ T cells, or bulk PBMC T cells (not recorded which). Here the CDR3 reads CASMSGSYNEQFF. Combining the CDR3 with reference TRBV14 and TRBJ2-1 gives the whole variable domain EAGVTQFPSHSVIEKGQTVTLRCDPISGHDNLYWYRRVMGKEIKFLLHFVKESKQDESGMPNNRFLAERTGGTYSTLKVQPAELEDSGVYFCASMSGSYNEQFFGPGTRLTVL.